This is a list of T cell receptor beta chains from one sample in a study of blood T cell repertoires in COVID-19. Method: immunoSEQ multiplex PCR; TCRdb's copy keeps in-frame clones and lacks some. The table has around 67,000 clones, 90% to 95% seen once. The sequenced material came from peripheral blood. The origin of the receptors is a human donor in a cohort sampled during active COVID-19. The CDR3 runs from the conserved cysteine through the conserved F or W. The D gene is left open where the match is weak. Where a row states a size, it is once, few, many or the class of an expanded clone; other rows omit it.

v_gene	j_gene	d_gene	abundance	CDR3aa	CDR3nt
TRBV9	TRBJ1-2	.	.	CASGGLQARRNYGYTF	TGTGCCAGCGGCGGCCTACAGGCTAGGCGCAACTATGGCTACACCTTC
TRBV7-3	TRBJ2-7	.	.	CASSLSGYEQYF	TGTGCCAGCAGCTTATCAGGGTACGAGCAGTACTTC
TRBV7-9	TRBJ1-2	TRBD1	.	CASSSGQGNYGYTF	TGTGCCAGCAGCTCTGGACAGGGCAACTATGGCTACACCTTC
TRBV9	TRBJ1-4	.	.	CASSATRGSEKEKLFF	TGTGCCAGCAGCGCTACCAGGGGATCGGAAAAGGAAAAACTGTTTTTT
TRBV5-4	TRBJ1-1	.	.	CVGRGKGTEAFF	TGTGTCGGGAGGGGAAAAGGCACTGAAGCTTTCTTT
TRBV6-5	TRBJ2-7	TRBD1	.	CASSTGTGGYEQYF	TGTGCCAGCAGTACCGGGACAGGGGGGTACGAGCAGTACTTC
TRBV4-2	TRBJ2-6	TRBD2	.	CASSQVRASGVSGANVLTF	TGTGCCAGCAGCCAAGTTCGGGCTAGCGGGGTCTCTGGGGCCAACGTCCTGACTTTC
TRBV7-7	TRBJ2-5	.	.	CASSLSPGQQETQYF	TGTGCCAGCAGTCTATCCCCGGGACAACAAGAGACCCAGTACTTC
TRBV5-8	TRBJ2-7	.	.	CASSLGPGRGYEQYF	TGTGCCAGCAGCTTAGGTCCCGGTAGAGGATACGAGCAGTACTTC
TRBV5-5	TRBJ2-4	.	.	CASSLGEVAKNIQYF	TGTGCCAGCAGCTTAGGTGAGGTAGCCAAAAACATTCAGTACTTC
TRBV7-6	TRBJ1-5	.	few	CASSSGYNNQPQHF	TGTGCCAGCAGCTCCGGGTACAACAATCAGCCCCAGCATTTT
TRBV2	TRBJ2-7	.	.	CASGRTVQLNSYEQYF	TGTGCCAGCGGTCGGACAGTGCAACTTAATTCCTACGAGCAGTACTTC
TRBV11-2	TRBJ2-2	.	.	CASSSPRGLQYWTGELFF	TGTGCCAGCAGCTCCCCGCGGGGTTTACAATACTGGACCGGGGAGCTGTTTTTT
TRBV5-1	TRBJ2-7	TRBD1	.	CASSPGTGGYEQYF	TGCGCCAGCAGCCCCGGGACAGGGGGCTACGAGCAGTACTTC
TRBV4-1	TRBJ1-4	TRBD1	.	CASSLIRDRGQRKLFF	TGCGCCAGCAGCCTAATAAGGGACAGGGGGCAGAGGAAACTGTTTTTT
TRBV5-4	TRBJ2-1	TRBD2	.	CASSSLTRLATSSYNEQFF	TGTGCCAGCAGCTCCCTCACCCGACTAGCCACGAGCTCCTACAATGAGCAGTTCTTC
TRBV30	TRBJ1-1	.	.	CAWSKGRGSSTEAFF	TGTGCCTGGAGTAAGGGCAGGGGAAGTTCCACTGAAGCTTTCTTT
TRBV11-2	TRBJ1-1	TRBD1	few	CASSLVPGQALNTEAFF	TGTGCCAGCAGCTTAGTACCGGGACAGGCTTTGAACACTGAAGCTTTCTTT
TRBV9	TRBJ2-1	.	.	CASSAPRGGSYNEQFF	TGTGCCAGCAGCGCCCCTCGAGGGGGCTCCTACAATGAGCAGTTCTTC
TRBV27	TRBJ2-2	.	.	CASRINTGELFF	TGTGCCAGCAGAATAAACACCGGGGAGCTGTTTTTT
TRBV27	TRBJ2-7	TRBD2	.	CASSLRAGGGYEQYF	TGTGCCAGCAGTTTAAGGGCGGGGGGGGGCTACGAGCAGTACTTC
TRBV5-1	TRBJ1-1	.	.	CASSLGGGPTEAFF	TGCGCCAGCAGCTTGGGCGGGGGCCCTACTGAAGCTTTCTTT
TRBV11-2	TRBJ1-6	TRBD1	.	CASRRPGQGPPNSPLHF	TGTGCCAGCAGGCGCCCGGGACAGGGCCCCCCAAATTCACCCCTCCACTTT
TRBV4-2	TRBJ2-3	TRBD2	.	CASSQITSGGLSTDTQYF	TGTGCCAGCAGCCAAATCACTAGCGGGGGCCTTAGCACAGATACGCAGTATTTT
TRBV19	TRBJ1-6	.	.	CASSMEDPYNSPLHF	TGTGCCAGTAGTATGGAGGACCCCTATAATTCACCCCTCCACTTT
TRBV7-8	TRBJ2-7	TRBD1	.	CASSFRDRGPYEQYF	TGTGCCAGCAGCTTCAGGGACAGGGGCCCCTACGAGCAGTACTTC
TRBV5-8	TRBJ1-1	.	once	CACRAWNTEAFF	TGTGCCTGCAGAGCTTGGAACACTGAAGCTTTCTTT
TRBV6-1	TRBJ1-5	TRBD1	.	CASSEGQGYSNQPQHF	TGTGCCAGCAGTGAAGGACAGGGCTATAGCAATCAGCCCCAGCATTTT
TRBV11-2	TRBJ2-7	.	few	CASSSGVYHEQYF	TGTGCCAGCAGCTCCGGGGTCTACCACGAGCAGTACTTC
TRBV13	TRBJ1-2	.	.	CASSAIGEVGYTF	TGTGCCAGCAGCGCGATAGGGGAGGTTGGCTACACCTTC
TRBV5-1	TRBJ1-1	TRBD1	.	CASSVSPGQGGMNTEAFF	TGCGCCAGCAGCGTATCGCCGGGACAGGGTGGGATGAACACTGAAGCTTTCTTT
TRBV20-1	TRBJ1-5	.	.	CSASAVWSNQPQHF	TGCAGTGCTAGTGCGGTTTGGAGCAATCAGCCCCAGCATTTT
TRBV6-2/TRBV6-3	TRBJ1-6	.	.	CASSTGRENSPLHF	TGTGCCAGCAGTACGGGACGGGAGAATTCACCCCTCCACTTT
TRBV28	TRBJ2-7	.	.	CASSPRIAPGSSPYEQYF	TGTGCCAGCAGCCCAAGAATCGCACCAGGCTCCTCTCCCTACGAGCAGTACTTC
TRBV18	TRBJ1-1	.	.	CASSPEINTEAFF	TGTGCCAGCTCACCGGAGATAAACACTGAAGCTTTCTTT
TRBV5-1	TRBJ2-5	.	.	CASSAGSSAGETQYF	TGCGCCAGCAGCGCCGGGTCTAGCGCGGGAGAGACCCAGTACTTC
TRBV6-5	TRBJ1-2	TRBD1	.	CASSYTSTGPYGYTF	TGTGCCAGCAGTTATACATCGACAGGGCCCTATGGCTACACCTTC
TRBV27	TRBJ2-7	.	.	CASSLLSGNEQYF	TGTGCCAGCAGTTTATTATCAGGGAACGAGCAGTACTTC
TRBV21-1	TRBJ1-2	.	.	CASSKGQPNYGYTF	TGTGCCAGCAGCAAAGGACAGCCTAACTATGGCTACACCTTC
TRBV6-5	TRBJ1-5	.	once	CASSSPPGPQHF	TGTGCCAGCAGCAGTCCTCCAGGGCCCCAGCATTTT
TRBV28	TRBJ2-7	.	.	CASSTQLTSPYEQYF	TGTGCCAGCAGTACCCAGTTGACATCACCGTACGAGCAGTACTTC